These T cell receptor beta chains were read from a single sample in a study of T cells in Graves' hyperthyroidism and ophthalmopathy. A single record per CDR3 protein comes from TCRdb applying MiXCR to the multiplex PCR reads. The sample holds around 560,000 distinct CDR3 sequences; around 15% are singletons and the top ten take approximately 20%. Input material: blood. Receptors originate from a woman aged 18-35 years with Graves' hyperthyroidism. The CDR3 runs from the conserved cysteine through the conserved F or W. A D gene is named only where the DNA matches it firmly. A row's size may be missing; if present it is once, few, many or a size class.

size: many; J: TRBJ2-2; V: TRBV12-5; D: TRBD1; CDR3: CASGPRGQGTGELFF; DNA: TGTGCTAGTGGCCCGAGAGGACAGGGCACCGGGGAGCTGTTTTTT
size: many; J: TRBJ2-5; V: TRBV7-8; D: TRBD2; CDR3: CASSSTSGGETQYF; DNA: TGTGCCAGCAGCTCGACTAGCGGGGGAGAGACCCAGTACTTC
size: many; J: TRBJ2-7; V: TRBV6-1; D: -; CDR3: CASSYRDGPPSEQYF; DNA: TGTGCCAGCAGTTACCGGGACGGACCTCCGAGCGAGCAGTACTTC
size: many; J: TRBJ1-2; V: TRBV11-3; D: -; CDR3: CASSLRPQGNGYTF; DNA: TGTGCCAGCAGCTTGAGACCCCAGGGTAATGGCTACACCTTC
size: -; J: TRBJ2-1; V: TRBV9; D: TRBD2; CDR3: CASSVQTSEGEQFF; DNA: TGTGCCAGCAGCGTTCAAACTAGCGAGGGTGAGCAGTTCTTC
size: many; J: TRBJ2-1; V: TRBV5-1; D: TRBD2; CDR3: CASSSGVAGEQFF; DNA: TGCGCCAGCAGCTCGGGAGTAGCGGGTGAGCAGTTCTTC
size: -; J: TRBJ2-5; V: TRBV7-9; D: -; CDR3: CASSPGVGPAYF; DNA: TGTGCCAGCAGCCCTGGGGTGGGACCCGCCTACTTC
size: -; J: TRBJ2-1; V: TRBV5-6; D: -; CDR3: CASSWGVFGSYNEQFF; DNA: TGTGCCAGCAGCTGGGGGGTATTCGGCTCCTACAATGAGCAGTTCTTC
size: -; J: TRBJ2-3; V: TRBV10-1; D: TRBD2; CDR3: CASSEGTSGRKTDTQYF; DNA: TGCGCCAGCAGTGAGGGGACTAGCGGGAGGAAGACAGATACGCAGTATTTT
size: -; J: TRBJ2-1; V: TRBV24-1; D: -; CDR3: CATSDLVGPTGQFF; DNA: TGTGCCACCAGTGATTTGGTAGGCCCTACCGGGCAGTTCTTC
size: many; J: TRBJ2-1; V: TRBV6-2/TRBV6-3; D: -; CDR3: CASSPPGRGSSYNEQFF; DNA: TGTGCCAGCAGCCCGCCGGGCAGGGGAAGCTCCTACAATGAGCAGTTCTTC
size: -; J: TRBJ1-6; V: TRBV4-1; D: TRBD1; CDR3: CASSQPDRAASPLHF; DNA: TGCGCCAGCAGCCAACCAGACAGGGCGGCTTCACCCCTCCACTTT
size: many; J: TRBJ2-1; V: TRBV28; D: -; CDR3: CASSFGTEQFF; DNA: TGTGCCAGCAGTTTTGGGACAGAGCAGTTCTTC
size: -; J: TRBJ2-1; V: TRBV20-1; D: TRBD2; CDR3: CSARDYARPHNEQFF; DNA: TGCAGTGCTCGGGACTACGCGAGACCACACAATGAGCAGTTCTTC
size: -; J: TRBJ1-2; V: TRBV6-1; D: TRBD1; CDR3: CASSADRGYGYTF; DNA: TGTGCCAGCAGCGCGGACAGGGGGTATGGCTACACCTTC
size: many; J: TRBJ1-1; V: TRBV10-3; D: -; CDR3: CAISEPDWDTEAFF; DNA: TGTGCCATCAGTGAGCCGGACTGGGACACTGAAGCTTTCTTT
size: few; J: TRBJ1-6; V: TRBV27; D: TRBD1; CDR3: CASSFSRGGSPLHF; DNA: TGTGCCAGCAGTTTTAGCAGGGGGGGATCACCCCTCCACTTT
size: -; J: TRBJ2-3; V: TRBV20-1; D: TRBD2; CDR3: CSAQTLAGVTDTQYF; DNA: TGCAGTGCTCAGACCTTAGCGGGAGTCACAGATACGCAGTATTTT
size: few; J: TRBJ1-3; V: TRBV3-1; D: -; CDR3: CASSQDDPGNTIYF; DNA: TGTGCCAGCAGCCAAGATGACCCTGGAAACACCATATATTTT
size: many; J: TRBJ2-1; V: TRBV20-1; D: TRBD2; CDR3: CSATLAGGHNEQFF; DNA: TGCAGTGCTACCTTAGCGGGGGGTCACAATGAGCAGTTCTTC
size: many; J: TRBJ2-7; V: TRBV5-1; D: TRBD1; CDR3: CASRYDRDRVSYEQYF; DNA: TGCGCCAGCAGATATGATAGGGACAGGGTCTCCTACGAGCAGTACTTC
size: many; J: TRBJ1-6; V: TRBV12-3/TRBV12-4; D: -; CDR3: CASSLPSGNSPLHF; DNA: TGTGCCAGCAGTTTACCGTCGGGTAATTCACCCCTCCACTTT
size: many; J: TRBJ2-7; V: TRBV12-3/TRBV12-4; D: TRBD2; CDR3: CASSLTSGSWYEQYF; DNA: TGTGCCAGCAGTTTAACTAGCGGGAGTTGGTACGAGCAGTACTTC
size: few; J: TRBJ1-1; V: TRBV29-1; D: -; CDR3: CSVAGGARAFF; DNA: TGCAGCGTTGCGGGGGGCGCCAGAGCTTTCTTT
size: few; J: TRBJ1-1; V: TRBV6-1; D: -; CDR3: CASSSTDSVEAFF; DNA: TGTGCCAGCAGTTCCACGGACAGCGTCGAAGCTTTCTTT
size: many; J: TRBJ2-3; V: TRBV7-2; D: -; CDR3: CASSPGRPSGTQYF; DNA: TGTGCCAGCAGCCCAGGACGGCCATCGGGGACGCAGTATTTT
size: few; J: TRBJ2-6; V: TRBV7-9; D: -; CDR3: CASSLGQSGANVLTF; DNA: TGTGCCAGCAGCTTAGGACAGTCTGGGGCCAACGTCCTGACTTTC
size: many; J: TRBJ2-3; V: TRBV20-1; D: -; CDR3: CSARPRVWTDTQYF; DNA: TGCAGTGCTAGACCGAGGGTTTGGACAGATACGCAGTATTTT
size: many; J: TRBJ2-7; V: TRBV7-8; D: -; CDR3: CASSLTRVSGEQYF; DNA: TGTGCCAGCAGCTTAACCCGGGTGTCGGGCGAGCAGTACTTC
size: many; J: TRBJ2-7; V: TRBV6-4; D: TRBD1; CDR3: CASSKMYLTGTGAYEQYF; DNA: TGTGCCAGCAGTAAAATGTACTTAACCGGGACAGGGGCCTACGAGCAGTACTTC
size: many; J: TRBJ1-1; V: TRBV6-2/TRBV6-3; D: -; CDR3: CASSYPRVSPLNTEAFF; DNA: TGTGCCAGCAGTTACCCCAGGGTTTCGCCGTTGAACACTGAAGCTTTCTTT